This T cell receptor (beta chain) was obtained from a study of Graves' ophthalmopathy and Graves' hyperthyroidism. The authors amplified TCR beta CDR3 regions from RNA transcripts. The authors performed first-round RT-PCR with HTBI primers and then a second-round multiplex PCR. One entry per CDR3 protein, called by TCRdb with MiXCR from the multiplex PCR reads. The sample lists about 590,000 distinct CDR3 sequences, about 35% occurring once. Unmatched junction bases numbered 9, after V lost 2 bases and J lost 2 bases. CDR3 length: 17 amino acids. Germline loops: CDR1 MNHEY, CDR2 SMNVEV (reference sequence). There are a few counts of this clonotype.

The chain combines TRBV27 with TRBJ2-7, with 10 bases fitting TRBD2. This receptor was identified in an adult man with Graves' hyperthyroidism. Material: peripheral blood or thyroid tissue (not recorded which). DNA of the CDR3: TGTGCCAGCAGTTTACTGAGGGCAGCGGGAGGGCCCTACGAGCAGTACTTC. Its protein is CASSLLRAAGGPYEQYF.